The 5 T cell receptor beta chains listed next were all sequenced from one sample in a study of blood T cells in healthy people across ages. With a J-beta primer mix and a sample-barcoded 5' primer, a second PCR ran 7 to 11 cycles. TCRdb re-analysed the 5' RACE reads in MiXCR, keeping a single row per CDR3 protein. Among 750,000 to 950,000 distinct CDR3 sequences listed, under 30% were seen once. This same sample was also taken into another study, of T cells of mothers and their children.

The sequencing sample was made of blood. The receptors were sampled from a boy aged 5 to 17 in good health.

Comment on this clonotype: A much larger clone is a single base away; this may be a read error. The final CDR3 position lacks the conserved phenylalanine or tryptophan, pointing to a likely read error. CDR3 sequence: CASSLGGWDPGEKLFS. The DNA of the CDR3 is TGCGCCAGCAGCTTGGGGGGTTGGGACCCAGGAGAAAAACTGTTTTCT. This sequence joins TRBV5-1 and TRBJ1-4; TRBD1 is a possible D gene (5 bases). Trimming took off 0 bases at V and 8 bases at J, with 17 bases between the two ends. CDR1 and CDR2 from the germline V gene are SGHRS and YFSETQ. The CDR3 has 16 amino acids.

CDR3: CASSIGPSGGYEQYF. DNA for the CDR3: TGTGCCAGTAGTATAGGTCCTAGCGGGGGCTACGAGCAGTACTTC. The chain employs TRBV19 and TRBJ2-7; 10 positions agree with TRBD2. J gave up 3 bases and V 1 base, and 3 bases lay outside the gene matches. CDR1 is LNHDA and CDR2 is SQIVND in the germline V gene (reference sequence). The CDR3 has 15 residues.

Regarding this clonotype: One end of the junction varies from germline; a read error may be responsible. This chain links TRBV28 with TRBJ2-3, with D perhaps assigned TRBD1 or TRBD2 (6 bases each). Germline assignment: CDR1 MDHEN and CDR2 SYDVKM. CDR3 size: 13 residues. The CDR3 DNA reads TGTGCCAGCAGGAGGAGGGGGTCGGATACGCAGTGTTTT. Residues: CASRRRGSDTQCF. The variable domain in full, completed from reference TRBV28 and TRBJ2-3, reads DVKVTQSSRYLVKRTGEKVFLECVQDMDHENMFWYRQDPGLGLRLIYFSYDVKMKEKGDIPEGYSVSREKKERFSLILESASTNQTSMYLCASRRRGSDTQCFGPGTRLTVL.

This clonotype was counted only a few times. The chain employs TRBV2 and TRBJ2-1; D is possibly TRBD1 (6 bases). CDR1 is SNHLY and CDR2 is FYNNEI in the germline V gene. The CDR3 totals 16 residues. V was pared by 0 bases and J by 0 bases, with 9 bases between. The CDR3 protein is CASSEADRFSYNEQFF. The CDR3 coding sequence is TGTGCCAGCAGTGAAGCGGACAGATTCTCCTACAATGAGCAGTTCTTC.

The rearrangement uses TRBV6-5 and TRBJ2-1, with a possible D match to TRBD1 (6 bases). Germline V lookup: CDR1 MNHEY, CDR2 SVGAGI. V was cut by 2 bases and J by 2 bases, with 10 bases left in between. This CDR3 is 15 amino acids long. Here the CDR3 DNA reads TGTGCCAGCAGTTACAGGGGGTATACCTACAATGAGCAGTTCTTC. Its protein product is CASSYRGYTYNEQFF.